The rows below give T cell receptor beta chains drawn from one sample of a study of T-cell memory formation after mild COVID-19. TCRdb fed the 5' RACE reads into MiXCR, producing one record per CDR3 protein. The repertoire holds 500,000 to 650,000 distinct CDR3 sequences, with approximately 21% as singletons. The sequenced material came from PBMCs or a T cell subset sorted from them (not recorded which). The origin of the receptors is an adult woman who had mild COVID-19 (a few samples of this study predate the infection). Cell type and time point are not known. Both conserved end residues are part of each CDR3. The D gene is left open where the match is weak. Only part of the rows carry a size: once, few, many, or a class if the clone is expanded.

CDR3 protein: CASSLVAGATYNEQFF
CDR3 DNA: TGTGCCAGCAGCTTAGTGGCAGGGGCCACCTACAATGAGCAGTTCTTC
V gene: TRBV7-2
clone size: -
D gene: -
CDR3 length: 16
J gene: TRBJ2-1

CDR3 protein: CASSLFRDSYEQYF
CDR3 DNA: TGTGCCAGCAGCCTGTTTAGGGACTCCTACGAGCAGTACTTC
V gene: TRBV5-4
clone size: -
D gene: -
CDR3 length: 14
J gene: TRBJ2-7

CDR3 protein: CASSSTRGQLPNEQFF
CDR3 DNA: TGTGCCAGTAGCTCGACTCGGGGACAGCTCCCTAATGAGCAGTTCTTC
V gene: TRBV19
clone size: -
D gene: TRBD1
CDR3 length: 16
J gene: TRBJ2-1

CDR3 protein: CASSSPPTSYEQYF
CDR3 DNA: TGTGCCAGCAGCTCGCCCCCTACTAGCTACGAGCAGTACTTC
V gene: TRBV7-9
clone size: few
D gene: -
CDR3 length: 14
J gene: TRBJ2-7

CDR3 protein: CASSSPRAEMTPRNEQFF
CDR3 DNA: TGTGCCAGCAGCTCCCCCCGAGCTGAAATGACCCCACGCAATGAGCAGTTCTTC
V gene: TRBV7-9
clone size: -
D gene: -
CDR3 length: 18
J gene: TRBJ2-1

CDR3 protein: CASSYFLGDGAFF
CDR3 DNA: TGTGCCAGCAGTTACTTTTTAGGGGACGGAGCTTTCTTT
V gene: TRBV6-2/TRBV6-3
clone size: -
D gene: -
CDR3 length: 13
J gene: TRBJ1-1

CDR3 protein: CAVKTGTLESNEQFF
CDR3 DNA: TGTGCCGTCAAGACTGGGACTCTAGAAAGCAATGAGCAGTTCTTC
V gene: TRBV15
clone size: -
D gene: -
CDR3 length: 15
J gene: TRBJ2-1

CDR3 protein: CSAPDPGYSGNTIYF
CDR3 DNA: TGCAGTGCTCCTGACCCGGGATATTCTGGAAACACCATATATTTT
V gene: TRBV20-1
clone size: -
D gene: -
CDR3 length: 15
J gene: TRBJ1-3

CDR3 protein: CSVEVWALRTMNTEAFF
CDR3 DNA: TGCAGCGTTGAAGTCTGGGCCCTTCGAACCATGAACACTGAAGCTTTCTTT
V gene: TRBV29-1
clone size: -
D gene: -
CDR3 length: 17
J gene: TRBJ1-1

CDR3 protein: CASSLRGSGTGFF
CDR3 DNA: TGTGCCAGCAGCTTACGTGGGTCGGGCACGGGGTTCTTC
V gene: TRBV7-9
clone size: -
D gene: -
CDR3 length: 13
J gene: TRBJ2-1

CDR3 protein: CASSLQGGGNTQYF
CDR3 DNA: TGTGCCAGCAGTTTACAGGGGGGCGGGAATACGCAGTATTTT
V gene: TRBV27
clone size: -
D gene: -
CDR3 length: 14
J gene: TRBJ2-3

CDR3 protein: CASRGRGALEQYF
CDR3 DNA: TGTGCCAGCAGAGGCAGGGGTGCTCTCGAGCAGTACTTC
V gene: TRBV12-3/TRBV12-4
clone size: -
D gene: -
CDR3 length: 13
J gene: TRBJ2-7

CDR3 protein: CASSTHTSQRETQYF
CDR3 DNA: TGTGCCAGTAGTACCCATACTAGCCAGAGGGAGACCCAGTACTTC
V gene: TRBV19
clone size: -
D gene: -
CDR3 length: 15
J gene: TRBJ2-5

CDR3 protein: CASSPGQGVYEQYF
CDR3 DNA: TGTGCCAGCAGCCCGGGACAGGGGGTCTACGAGCAGTACTTC
V gene: TRBV7-9
clone size: many
D gene: TRBD1
CDR3 length: 14
J gene: TRBJ2-7

CDR3 protein: CASSPPGRGYEQYF
CDR3 DNA: TGTGCCAGCAGCCCTCCGGGACGGGGGTACGAGCAGTACTTC
V gene: TRBV3-1
clone size: once
D gene: -
CDR3 length: 14
J gene: TRBJ2-7

CDR3 protein: CASSSSGTGLASYEQYF
CDR3 DNA: TGTGCCAGCAGCTCTTCCGGGACAGGACTTGCCTCCTACGAGCAGTACTTC
V gene: TRBV3-1
clone size: once
D gene: TRBD1
CDR3 length: 17
J gene: TRBJ2-7

CDR3 protein: CASSQGRGWTYEQYF
CDR3 DNA: TGTGCCAGCAGCCAAGGAAGGGGATGGACCTACGAGCAGTACTTC
V gene: TRBV14
clone size: few
D gene: -
CDR3 length: 15
J gene: TRBJ2-7

CDR3 protein: CASSLAWSPGTDTQYF
CDR3 DNA: TGTGCCAGCAGTTTAGCATGGAGCCCAGGGACAGATACGCAGTATTTT
V gene: TRBV12-3/TRBV12-4
clone size: few
D gene: -
CDR3 length: 16
J gene: TRBJ2-3

CDR3 protein: CASSLARDSEAFF
CDR3 DNA: TGTGCCAGCAGCTTGGCTCGGGACAGTGAAGCTTTCTTT
V gene: TRBV5-6
clone size: -
D gene: TRBD1
CDR3 length: 13
J gene: TRBJ1-1

CDR3 protein: CASSRGTGGTKSTDTQYF
CDR3 DNA: TGTGCCAGTAGCCGCGGGACAGGGGGAACCAAAAGCACAGATACGCAGTATTTT
V gene: TRBV19
clone size: few
D gene: TRBD1
CDR3 length: 18
J gene: TRBJ2-3

CDR3 protein: CASSPGTYYNEQFF
CDR3 DNA: TGCGCCAGCAGCCCCGGGACTTACTACAATGAGCAGTTCTTC
V gene: TRBV4-1
clone size: few
D gene: -
CDR3 length: 14
J gene: TRBJ2-1

CDR3 protein: CATSDFRFKGGELFF
CDR3 DNA: TGTGCCACCAGTGATTTTCGATTCAAAGGCGGGGAGCTGTTTTTT
V gene: TRBV24-1
clone size: -
D gene: -
CDR3 length: 15
J gene: TRBJ2-2

CDR3 protein: CASSVDLASSYNEQFF
CDR3 DNA: TGTGCCAGCAGCGTAGATCTAGCAAGCTCCTACAATGAGCAGTTCTTC
V gene: TRBV9
clone size: -
D gene: -
CDR3 length: 16
J gene: TRBJ2-1

CDR3 protein: CASSLWGASGNTIYF
CDR3 DNA: TGTGCCAGCAGCTTGTGGGGAGCCTCTGGAAACACCATATATTTT
V gene: TRBV5-6
clone size: -
D gene: -
CDR3 length: 15
J gene: TRBJ1-3

CDR3 protein: CASRPGQGDSGANVLTF
CDR3 DNA: TGTGCCAGCAGGCCGGGACAGGGCGACTCTGGGGCCAACGTCCTGACTTTC
V gene: TRBV12-3/TRBV12-4
clone size: -
D gene: TRBD1
CDR3 length: 17
J gene: TRBJ2-6

CDR3 protein: CASSIDLGAGSPLHF
CDR3 DNA: TGTGCCAGTAGTATAGATCTGGGGGCCGGTTCACCCCTCCACTTT
V gene: TRBV19
clone size: -
D gene: -
CDR3 length: 15
J gene: TRBJ1-6

CDR3 protein: CASSPDGTSGFTGELFF
CDR3 DNA: TGTGCCAGCTCACCAGATGGGACTAGCGGATTCACCGGGGAGCTGTTTTTT
V gene: TRBV18
clone size: -
D gene: TRBD2
CDR3 length: 17
J gene: TRBJ2-2

CDR3 protein: CSAARQGMGTDTQYF
CDR3 DNA: TGCAGTGCTGCCCGACAGGGGATGGGGACAGATACGCAGTATTTT
V gene: TRBV20-1
clone size: -
D gene: TRBD1
CDR3 length: 15
J gene: TRBJ2-3

CDR3 protein: CASSFDLTGGNSPLHF
CDR3 DNA: TGTGCCAGCAGCTTTGATCTTACAGGGGGTAATTCACCCCTCCACTTT
V gene: TRBV7-2
clone size: -
D gene: TRBD1
CDR3 length: 16
J gene: TRBJ1-6

CDR3 protein: CASGQQFNSPLHF
CDR3 DNA: TGTGCCAGCGGACAGCAGTTTAATTCACCCCTCCACTTT
V gene: TRBV6-1
clone size: -
D gene: -
CDR3 length: 13
J gene: TRBJ1-6

CDR3 protein: CSVDRGQGFQETQYF
CDR3 DNA: TGCAGCGTTGATCGGGGACAGGGCTTCCAAGAGACCCAGTACTTC
V gene: TRBV29-1
clone size: once
D gene: TRBD1
CDR3 length: 15
J gene: TRBJ2-5

CDR3 protein: CASSLIAGGRRFTDTQYF
CDR3 DNA: TGTGCCAGCAGCTTAATAGCGGGAGGCCGGCGGTTCACAGATACGCAGTATTTT
V gene: TRBV7-9
clone size: few
D gene: TRBD2
CDR3 length: 18
J gene: TRBJ2-3

CDR3 protein: CSARDPGDYEQYF
CDR3 DNA: TGCAGTGCTAGAGACCCTGGAGACTACGAGCAGTACTTC
V gene: TRBV20-1
clone size: -
D gene: -
CDR3 length: 13
J gene: TRBJ2-7

CDR3 protein: CASSLTSGSMGNEQFF
CDR3 DNA: TGTGCCAGTAGTCTGACTAGCGGGAGTATGGGCAATGAGCAGTTCTTC
V gene: TRBV19
clone size: few
D gene: TRBD2
CDR3 length: 16
J gene: TRBJ2-1

CDR3 protein: CATSDRVLNTGELFF
CDR3 DNA: TGTGCCACCAGTGATAGGGTGCTGAACACCGGGGAGCTGTTTTTT
V gene: TRBV24-1
clone size: -
D gene: -
CDR3 length: 15
J gene: TRBJ2-2

CDR3 protein: CASNPLASGIYNEQFF
CDR3 DNA: TGTGCCAGCAACCCACTAGCGAGCGGGATTTACAATGAGCAGTTCTTC
V gene: TRBV12-3/TRBV12-4
clone size: -
D gene: TRBD2
CDR3 length: 16
J gene: TRBJ2-1

CDR3 protein: CSVGQTGTQYF
CDR3 DNA: TGCAGCGTTGGACAGACGGGGACCCAGTACTTC
V gene: TRBV29-1
clone size: -
D gene: -
CDR3 length: 11
J gene: TRBJ2-5

CDR3 protein: CATSDSNRAPGTDTQYF
CDR3 DNA: TGTGCCACCAGTGACTCTAACAGGGCCCCTGGCACAGATACGCAGTATTTT
V gene: TRBV24-1
clone size: few
D gene: -
CDR3 length: 17
J gene: TRBJ2-3

CDR3 protein: CASSQDSAANTQYF
CDR3 DNA: TGCGCCAGCAGCCAAGATTCTGCCGCGAATACGCAGTATTTT
V gene: TRBV4-3
clone size: many
D gene: -
CDR3 length: 14
J gene: TRBJ2-3

CDR3 protein: CASSLGGTAALFSFF
CDR3 DNA: TGTGCCAGCAGCTTAGGGGGAACCGCCGCTTTATTCAGTTTCTTT
V gene: TRBV7-3
clone size: -
D gene: -
CDR3 length: 15
J gene: TRBJ1-1

CDR3 protein: CASYQLAGGTEAFF
CDR3 DNA: TGTGCCAGCTACCAACTCGCGGGGGGGACTGAAGCTTTCTTT
V gene: TRBV7-2
clone size: -
D gene: -
CDR3 length: 14
J gene: TRBJ1-1

CDR3 protein: CASTPGGYTEAFF
CDR3 DNA: TGTGCCAGCACCCCAGGGGGCTATACTGAAGCTTTCTTT
V gene: TRBV7-6
clone size: -
D gene: TRBD1
CDR3 length: 13
J gene: TRBJ1-1

CDR3 protein: CASSVGGDPGNTEAFF
CDR3 DNA: TGTGCCAGCAGCGTAGGCGGAGATCCAGGGAACACTGAAGCTTTCTTT
V gene: TRBV9
clone size: few
D gene: -
CDR3 length: 16
J gene: TRBJ1-1

CDR3 protein: CASSFGLAGVYQETQYF
CDR3 DNA: TGCGCCAGCAGTTTCGGACTAGCGGGAGTGTACCAAGAGACCCAGTACTTC
V gene: TRBV5-1
clone size: -
D gene: TRBD2
CDR3 length: 17
J gene: TRBJ2-5